The 9 T cell receptor beta chains given below trace back to one sample, sequenced in a study of blood T cell repertoires in COVID-19. Sequenced by immunoSEQ multiplex PCR; TCRdb stores in-frame clones only, minus some. The sample has 80,000 or so clones, approximately 81% seen once. Sequencing was performed on peripheral blood. The receptors originated from a man at least 80 years old with acute or convalescent COVID-19.

Turning to this clone: One end of the junction varies from germline; a read error may be responsible. The V call is TRBV2, the J call TRBJ1-5; D possibly corresponds to TRBD1 (5 bases). The CDR3 totals 15 residues. From germline, CDR1 is SNHLY and CDR2 FYNNEI. The CDR3 region has the DNA TGTGCCAGCACTGAAGACGGACACAATAATCAGCCCCAGCATTTT. This sequence encodes CASTEDGHNNQPQHF.

The chain employs TRBV5-1 and TRBJ2-5; TRBD2 might be the D (6 bases). CDR1 and CDR2 (germline): SGHRS, YFSETQ. The V end was cut by 3 bases, the J end by 1 base, with 13 bases between. The CDR3 spans 15 residues. CDR3 residues: CASSWQRDSQETQYF. The DNA for the CDR3 is TGCGCCAGCAGCTGGCAGAGGGACTCCCAAGAGACCCAGTACTTC. Full variable domain (rest looked up from reference TRBV5-1 and TRBJ2-5): KAGVTQTPRYLIKTRGQQVTLSCSPISGHRSVSWYQQTPGQGLQFLFEYFSETQRNKGNFPGRFSGRQFSNSRSEMNVSTLELGDSALYLCASSWQRDSQETQYFGPGTRLLVL.

On this clone: One end of the junction does not line up with germline, which may come from a read error. The chain employs TRBV5-4 and TRBJ2-1; 13 nucleotides align to TRBD2. Germline V gene data show CDR1 as SGHNT and CDR2 as YYREEE (reference sequence). The CDR3 runs 17 residues. The CDR3, as DNA: TGTGCCAGCAGATTGACCAGGACTAGCGGGAGTTACAGTGAGCAGTTCTTC. Translating gives CASRLTRTSGSYSEQFF.

This clone is a singleton in its sample. This chain links TRBV10-3 with TRBJ1-3; D remains unclear. V shed 10 bases and J shed 0 bases, with 7 bases lying between them. Germline CDR1 and CDR2: ENHRY and SYGVKD. There are 12 residues in the CDR3. CDR3 DNA: TGTGCCACTGCTAGCTCTGGAAACACCATATATTTT. Protein product: CATASSGNTIYF.

CDR3 protein: CASSLGRTSGRHYEQYF. The CDR3 coding sequence is TGTGCCAGCAGCTTAGGTAGGACTAGCGGGAGACACTACGAGCAGTACTTC. The chain links TRBV7-2 to TRBJ2-7; 13 bases match TRBD2. The germline V gene has CDR1 SGHTA and CDR2 FQGNSA. J was trimmed by 3 bases and V by 1 base; bases with no gene match: 6. This CDR3 comprises 17 residues.

The J gene is TRBJ2-7, the V gene TRBV25-1; 7 nucleotides align to TRBD2. The CDR3 spans 15 residues. Per the germline V gene, CDR1 is MGHDK and CDR2 is SYGVNS. The trim removed 3 bases at V and 3 bases at J, leaving 8 bases unmatched. CDR3 sequence: CASSDPASGNYEQYF. CDR3 DNA: TGTGCCAGCAGTGATCCCGCGAGCGGGAACTACGAGCAGTACTTC.

V is TRBV11-2 and J is TRBJ2-7, with D maybe TRBD1 (5 bases). The CDR3 runs to 14 residues. The V gene lost 4 bases and the J gene lost 6 bases, with 16 bases spanning the gap. CDR1 SGHAT and CDR2 FQNNGV come from the germline V gene. CDR3 in amino acids: CASSSTQGIGEQYF. The CDR3 DNA reads as TGTGCCAGCAGCTCAACCCAGGGAATCGGCGAGCAGTACTTC.

This clone appeared once. J is TRBJ2-7 and V is TRBV5-1, with 12 bases identical to TRBD2. Trimming removed 4 bases from V and 0 bases from J; junction bases left unmatched: 14. CDR3 length: 19 amino acids. CDR1 is SGHRS and CDR2 is YFSETQ in the germline V gene. In DNA, the CDR3 is TGCGCCAGCAGCACTTCGGGACTAGCGGGTTCCCAGAGCTCCTACGAGCAGTACTTC. Its translation: CASSTSGLAGSQSSYEQYF.

V and J are TRBV28 and TRBJ2-1; TRBD2 agrees at 11 bases. Germline-derived CDR1 and CDR2 are MDHEN and SYDVKM. V gave up 6 bases and J gave up 15 bases; unmatched junction bases: 7. The CDR3 has 12 amino acids. The CDR3 loop is CASRSSGRAGFF. CDR3 in DNA: TGTGCCAGCAGAAGTAGCGGGAGGGCCGGGTTCTTC. Full variable domain (rest looked up from reference TRBV28 and TRBJ2-1): DVKVTQSSRYLVKRTGEKVFLECVQDMDHENMFWYRQDPGLGLRLIYFSYDVKMKEKGDIPEGYSVSREKKERFSLILESASTNQTSMYLCASRSSGRAGFFGPGTRLTVL.